This TCR beta chain was recorded in a study of spatial heterogeneity in lung cancer. Study as a whole: On average, each unique TCR and UMI combination appeared more than ten times in raw reads.

The study, taken as a whole, reports: Ubiquitous expanded tumor TCRs surfaced in blood more at resection than they did at follow-up.

This clonotype was seen a few times. Its target is unknown. From the 5' RACE reads, TCRdb called clonotypes with MiXCR, one entry per CDR3 protein. Among some 100,000 distinct CDR3 sequences listed, around 12% were seen once. Time point defined: sample taken at primary tumor resection. Sequencing was performed on whole RNA extracted from tumor and nontumor lung tissue, or from frozen PBMC, and the material was left unsorted. Samples were obtained from about 72 donors, all untreated early-stage non-small cell lung cancer patients. The source is a male donor with early-stage non-small cell lung cancer. Specimen: PBMCs, collected at surgery.

The CDR3 here is CASSLEGRQPQHF. The CDR3 nucleotides are TGTGCCAGCAGTTTGGAGGGGAGGCAGCCCCAGCATTTT. The chain has TRBV27 and TRBJ1-5, with TRBD1 as a possible D gene (5 bases). The CDR3 length is 13 residues. Per germline, CDR1 MNHEY and CDR2 SMNVEV (reference sequence). V shed 3 bases and J shed 7 bases, with 10 bases lying between them.